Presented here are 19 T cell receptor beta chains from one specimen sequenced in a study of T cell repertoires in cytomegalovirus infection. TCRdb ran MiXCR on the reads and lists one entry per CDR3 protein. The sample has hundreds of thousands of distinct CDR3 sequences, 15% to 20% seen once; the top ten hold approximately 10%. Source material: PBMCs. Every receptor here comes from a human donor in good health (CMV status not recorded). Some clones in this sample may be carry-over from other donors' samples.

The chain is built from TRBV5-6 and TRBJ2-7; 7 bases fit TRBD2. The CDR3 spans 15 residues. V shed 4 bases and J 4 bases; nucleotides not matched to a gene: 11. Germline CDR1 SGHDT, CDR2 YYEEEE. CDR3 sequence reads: CASSIGRLAAYEQYF. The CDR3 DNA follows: TGTGCCAGCAGCATAGGAAGGCTAGCGGCTTACGAGCAGTACTTC.

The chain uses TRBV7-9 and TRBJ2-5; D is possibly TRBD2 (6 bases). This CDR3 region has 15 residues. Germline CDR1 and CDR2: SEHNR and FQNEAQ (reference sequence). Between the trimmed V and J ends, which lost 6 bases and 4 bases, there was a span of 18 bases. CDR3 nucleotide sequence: TGTGCCAGCAGTTCCACGGGAGCAGCGGGAGAGACCCAGTACTTC. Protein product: CASSSTGAAGETQYF. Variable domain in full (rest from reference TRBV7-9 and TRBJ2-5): DTGVSQNPRHKITKRGQNVTFRCDPISEHNRLYWYRQTLGQGPEFLTYFQNEAQLEKSRLLSDRFSAERPKGSFSTLEIQRTEQGDSAMYLCASSSTGAAGETQYFGPGTRLLVL.

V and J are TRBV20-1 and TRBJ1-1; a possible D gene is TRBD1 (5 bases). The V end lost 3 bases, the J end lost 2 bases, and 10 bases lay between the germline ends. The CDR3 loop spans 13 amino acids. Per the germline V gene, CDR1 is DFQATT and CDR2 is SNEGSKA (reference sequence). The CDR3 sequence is CSARGGGNTEAFF. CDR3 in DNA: TGCAGTGCTAGGGGCGGGGGTAACACTGAAGCTTTCTTT.

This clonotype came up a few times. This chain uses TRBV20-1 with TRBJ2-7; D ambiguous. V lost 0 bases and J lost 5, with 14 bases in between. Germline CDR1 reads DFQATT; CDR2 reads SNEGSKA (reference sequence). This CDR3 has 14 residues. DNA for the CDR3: TGCAGTGCTAGAGATGGCCAGGCCCAGGACGAGCAGTACTTC. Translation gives CSARDGQAQDEQYF.

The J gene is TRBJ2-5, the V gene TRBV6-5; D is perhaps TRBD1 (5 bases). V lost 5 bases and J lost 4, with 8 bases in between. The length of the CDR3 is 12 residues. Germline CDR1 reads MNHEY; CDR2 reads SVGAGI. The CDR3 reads CASSVQGETQYF. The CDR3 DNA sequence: TGTGCCAGCAGTGTCCAGGGAGAGACCCAGTACTTC.

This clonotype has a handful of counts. The CDR3 sequence: CASSPPSGGTGNTIYF. CDR3 bases: TGTGCCAGCAGCCCCCCTTCAGGGGGAACTGGAAACACCATATATTTT. The chain carries TRBV11-2 and TRBJ1-3, with 7 bases identical to TRBD1. This CDR3 region has 16 residues. Germline V gene sequence: CDR1 SGHAT, CDR2 FQNNGV. Losses at the gene ends were 5 bases for V and 2 bases for J; bases not matched to a gene: 9.

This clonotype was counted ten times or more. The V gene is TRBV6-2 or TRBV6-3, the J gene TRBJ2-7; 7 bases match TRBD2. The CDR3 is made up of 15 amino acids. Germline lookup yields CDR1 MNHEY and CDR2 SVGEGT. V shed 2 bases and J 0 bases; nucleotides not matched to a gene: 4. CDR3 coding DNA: TGTGCCAGCAGTTACAGTCCTAGCGGCTCCTACGAGCAGTACTTC. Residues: CASSYSPSGSYEQYF.

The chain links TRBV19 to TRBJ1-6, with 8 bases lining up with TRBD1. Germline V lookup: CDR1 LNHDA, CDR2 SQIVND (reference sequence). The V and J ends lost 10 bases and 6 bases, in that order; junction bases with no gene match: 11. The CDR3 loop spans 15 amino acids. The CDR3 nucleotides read TGTGCCACTTCACCCGGACAGGGCACTAATTCACCCCTCCACTTT. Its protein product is CATSPGQGTNSPLHF.

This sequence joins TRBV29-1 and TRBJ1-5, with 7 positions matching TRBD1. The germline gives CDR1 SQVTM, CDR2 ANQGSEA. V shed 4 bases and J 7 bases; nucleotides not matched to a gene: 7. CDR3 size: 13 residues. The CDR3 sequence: CSVAKGAGQPQHF. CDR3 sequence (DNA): TGCAGCGTTGCCAAGGGGGCCGGCCAGCCCCAGCATTTT. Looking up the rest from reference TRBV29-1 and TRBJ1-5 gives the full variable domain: SAVISQKPSRDICQRGTSLTIQCQVDSQVTMMFWYRQQPGQSLTLIATANQGSEATYESGFVIDKFPISRPNLTFSTLTVSNMSPEDSSIYLCSVAKGAGQPQHFGDGTRLSIL.

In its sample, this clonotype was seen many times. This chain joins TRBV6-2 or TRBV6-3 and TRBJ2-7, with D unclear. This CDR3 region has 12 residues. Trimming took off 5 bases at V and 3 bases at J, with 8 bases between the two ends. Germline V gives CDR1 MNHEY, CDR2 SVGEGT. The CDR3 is CASSAPVYEQYF. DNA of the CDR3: TGTGCCAGCAGTGCTCCAGTCTACGAGCAGTACTTC.

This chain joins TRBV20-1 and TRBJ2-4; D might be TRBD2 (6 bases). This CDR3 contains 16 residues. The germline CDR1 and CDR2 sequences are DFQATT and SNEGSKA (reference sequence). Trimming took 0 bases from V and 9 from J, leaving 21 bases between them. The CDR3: CSAREGGNQRGAIQYF. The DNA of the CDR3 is TGCAGTGCTAGAGAGGGGGGAAACCAACGGGGAGCCATTCAGTACTTC.

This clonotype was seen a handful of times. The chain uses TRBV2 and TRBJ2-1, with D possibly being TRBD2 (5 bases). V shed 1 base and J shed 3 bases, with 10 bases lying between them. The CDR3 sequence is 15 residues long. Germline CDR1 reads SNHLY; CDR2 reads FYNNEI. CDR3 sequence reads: CASSEERGDYNEQFF. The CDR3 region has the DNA TGTGCCAGCAGTGAAGAACGGGGTGACTACAATGAGCAGTTCTTC. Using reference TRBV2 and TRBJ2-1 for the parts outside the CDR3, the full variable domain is EPEVTQTPSHQVTQMGQEVILRCVPISNHLYFYWYRQILGQKVEFLVSFYNNEISEKSEIFDDQFSVERPDGSNFTLKIRSTKLEDSAMYFCASSEERGDYNEQFFGPGTRLTVL.

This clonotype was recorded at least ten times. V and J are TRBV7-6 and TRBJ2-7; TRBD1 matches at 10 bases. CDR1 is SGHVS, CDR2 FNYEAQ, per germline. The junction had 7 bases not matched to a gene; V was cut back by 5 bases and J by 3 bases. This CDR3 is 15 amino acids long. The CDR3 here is CASSPPGTGVYEQYF. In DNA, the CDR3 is TGTGCCAGCAGCCCCCCCGGGACAGGGGTCTACGAGCAGTACTTC.

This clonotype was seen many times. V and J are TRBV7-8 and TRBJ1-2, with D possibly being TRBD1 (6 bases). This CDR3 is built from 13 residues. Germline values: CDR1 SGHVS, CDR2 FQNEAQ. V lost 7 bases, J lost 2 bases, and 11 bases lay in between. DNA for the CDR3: TGTGCCAGCACAACAGGGACCAACTATGGCTACACCTTC. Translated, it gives CASTTGTNYGYTF.

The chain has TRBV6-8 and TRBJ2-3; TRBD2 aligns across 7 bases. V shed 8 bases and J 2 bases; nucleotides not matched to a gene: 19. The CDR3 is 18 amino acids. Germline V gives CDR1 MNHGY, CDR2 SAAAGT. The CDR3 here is CASRAATVTSVDTDTQYF. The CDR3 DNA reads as TGTGCCAGCCGGGCAGCCACCGTAACTAGCGTCGACACAGATACGCAGTATTTT.

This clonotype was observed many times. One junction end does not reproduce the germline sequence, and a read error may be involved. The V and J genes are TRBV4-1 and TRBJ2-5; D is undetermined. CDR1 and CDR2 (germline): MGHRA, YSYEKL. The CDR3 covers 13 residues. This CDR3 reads CASSLRLRETQYF. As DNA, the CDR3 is TGTGCCAGCAGCTTACGGCTTCGAGAGACCCAGTACTTC.

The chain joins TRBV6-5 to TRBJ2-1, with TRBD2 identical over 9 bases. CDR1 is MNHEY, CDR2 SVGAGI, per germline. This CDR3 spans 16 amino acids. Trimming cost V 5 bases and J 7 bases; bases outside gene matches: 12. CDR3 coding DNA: TGTGCCAGCAGTACTGTAGCGGGAGACAAGGGGAATGAGCAGTTCTTC. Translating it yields CASSTVAGDKGNEQFF.

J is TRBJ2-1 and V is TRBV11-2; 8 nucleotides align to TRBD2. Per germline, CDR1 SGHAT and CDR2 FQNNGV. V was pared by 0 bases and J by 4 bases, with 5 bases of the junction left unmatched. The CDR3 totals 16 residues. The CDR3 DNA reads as TGTGCCAGCAGCTTAGAAGGGCTAGCGGGTTACAATGAGCAGTTCTTC. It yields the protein CASSLEGLAGYNEQFF.

Written as DNA, the CDR3 is TGTGCCAGCCAGGGGGGGGGTAACACCGGGGAGCTGTTTTTT. It encodes CASQGGGNTGELFF. The gene calls are TRBV6-2 or TRBV6-3 and TRBJ2-2; perhaps D is TRBD1 or TRBD2 (7 bases each). V dropped 8 bases and J dropped 2 bases, with 12 bases sitting between them. This CDR3 has 14 amino acids. Germline CDR1 is MNHEY and CDR2 is SVGEGT.